A single TCR beta chain is shown here with its context. Per the original methods: Reference gene primer amplification gave estimated nucleated cell counts. Profiling relied on immunoSEQ multiplex PCR, and the TCRdb table lists in-frame clones only, not all of them. That table is the source of V, J and clone size, and D and trimming were worked out from the DNA. In the table there are about 230,000 clones, roughly 80% of which are singletons. The sample belongs to a study of blood T cell repertoires in COVID-19. Study context: COVID-19 samples from acute and convalescent phases originated in the United States, Italy and Spain. Sample material is recorded as cDNA or gDNA derived from T cells, B-cell-depleted T cells, or PBMCs.

This CDR3 is 16 amino acids long. Trimming cost V 0 bases and J 3 bases; bases outside gene matches: 7. CDR1 and CDR2 from the germline V gene are LNHDA and SQIVND (reference sequence). The chain recombines TRBV19 with TRBJ2-7; TRBD1 aligns across 8 bases. Source material: peripheral blood. This receptor was taken from a woman in her sixties or seventies with active or convalescent COVID-19. In nucleotides, the CDR3 is TGTGCCAGTAGTATAGACGGACAGGGAGCGAGCTACGAGCAGTACTTC. Protein sequence: CASSIDGQGASYEQYF. Full variable domain (rest looked up from reference TRBV19 and TRBJ2-7): DGGITQSPKYLFRKEGQNVTLSCEQNLNHDAMYWYRQDPGQGLRLIYYSQIVNDFQKGDIAEGYSVSREKKESFPLTVTSAQKNPTAFYLCASSIDGQGASYEQYFGPGTRLTVT.